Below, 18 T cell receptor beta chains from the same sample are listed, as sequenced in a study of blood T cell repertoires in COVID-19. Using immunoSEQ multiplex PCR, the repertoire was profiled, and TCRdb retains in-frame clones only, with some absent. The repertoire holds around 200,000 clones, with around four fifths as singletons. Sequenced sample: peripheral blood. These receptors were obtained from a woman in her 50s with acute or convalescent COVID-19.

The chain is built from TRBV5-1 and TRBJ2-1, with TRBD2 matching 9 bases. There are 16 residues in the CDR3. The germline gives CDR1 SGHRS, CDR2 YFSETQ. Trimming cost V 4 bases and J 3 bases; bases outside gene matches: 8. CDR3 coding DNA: TGCGCCAGCAGCGAGATAGCGGGAGCGTTCTACAATGAGCAGTTCTTC. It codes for CASSEIAGAFYNEQFF.

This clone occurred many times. For the CDR3, the DNA is TGTGCCAGCAGTGGTAGACAGGGGATGGGCACAGATACGCAGTATTTT. As protein: CASSGRQGMGTDTQYF. V is TRBV2 and J is TRBJ2-3, with 8 bases lining up with TRBD1. The V segment lost 4 bases and the J segment 1 base; nucleotides outside the gene matches: 7. This CDR3 is built from 16 residues. In germline, CDR1 is SNHLY, CDR2 FYNNEI.

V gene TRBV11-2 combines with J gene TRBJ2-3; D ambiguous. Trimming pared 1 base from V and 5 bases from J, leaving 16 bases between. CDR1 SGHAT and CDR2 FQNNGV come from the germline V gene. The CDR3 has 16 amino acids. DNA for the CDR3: TGTGCCAGCAGCTTAGGCCGGAACAGAGAAATAGATACGCAGTATTTT. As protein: CASSLGRNREIDTQYF.

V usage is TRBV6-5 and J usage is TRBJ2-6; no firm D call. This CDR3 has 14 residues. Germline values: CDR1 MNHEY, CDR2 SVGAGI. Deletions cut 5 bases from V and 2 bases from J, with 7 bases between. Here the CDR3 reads CASSLETGANVLTF. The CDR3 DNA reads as TGTGCCAGCAGTCTAGAGACTGGGGCCAACGTCCTGACTTTC.

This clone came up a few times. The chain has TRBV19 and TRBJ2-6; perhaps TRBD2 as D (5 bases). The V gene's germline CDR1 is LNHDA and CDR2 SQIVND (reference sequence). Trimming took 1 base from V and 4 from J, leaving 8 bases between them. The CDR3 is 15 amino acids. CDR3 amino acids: CASSIGGAGANVLTF. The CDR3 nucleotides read TGTGCCAGTAGTATAGGGGGAGCCGGGGCCAACGTCCTGACTTTC. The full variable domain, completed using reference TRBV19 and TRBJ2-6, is DGGITQSPKYLFRKEGQNVTLSCEQNLNHDAMYWYRQDPGQGLRLIYYSQIVNDFQKGDIAEGYSVSREKKESFPLTVTSAQKNPTAFYLCASSIGGAGANVLTFGAGSRLTVL.

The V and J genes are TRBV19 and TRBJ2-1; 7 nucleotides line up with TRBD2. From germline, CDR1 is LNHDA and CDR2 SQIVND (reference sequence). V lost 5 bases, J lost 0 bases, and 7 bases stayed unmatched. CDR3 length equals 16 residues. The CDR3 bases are TGTGCCAGTAGTCCCTCTAGCGGAGGCTCCTACAATGAGCAGTTCTTC. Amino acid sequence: CASSPSSGGSYNEQFF.

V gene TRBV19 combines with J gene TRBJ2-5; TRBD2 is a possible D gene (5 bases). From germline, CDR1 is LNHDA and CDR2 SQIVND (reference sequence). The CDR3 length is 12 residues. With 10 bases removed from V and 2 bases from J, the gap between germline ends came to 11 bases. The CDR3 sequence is CATRGSQETQYF. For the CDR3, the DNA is TGTGCCACCAGAGGGTCACAAGAGACCCAGTACTTC.

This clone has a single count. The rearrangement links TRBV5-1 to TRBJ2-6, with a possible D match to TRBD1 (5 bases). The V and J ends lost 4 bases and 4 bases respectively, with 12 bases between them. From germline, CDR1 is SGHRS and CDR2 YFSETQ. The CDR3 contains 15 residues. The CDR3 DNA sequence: TGCGCCAGCAGCGGAACAGGCCCCGGGGCCAACGTCCTGACTTTC. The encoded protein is CASSGTGPGANVLTF.

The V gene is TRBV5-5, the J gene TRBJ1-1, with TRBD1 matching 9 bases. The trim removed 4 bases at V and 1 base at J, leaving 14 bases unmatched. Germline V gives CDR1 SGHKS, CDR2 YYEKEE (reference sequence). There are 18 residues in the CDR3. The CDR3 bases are TGTGCCAGCAGCCCCCTTCGGGACAGGGAGTGGAGGAACACTGAAGCTTTCTTT. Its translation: CASSPLRDREWRNTEAFF.

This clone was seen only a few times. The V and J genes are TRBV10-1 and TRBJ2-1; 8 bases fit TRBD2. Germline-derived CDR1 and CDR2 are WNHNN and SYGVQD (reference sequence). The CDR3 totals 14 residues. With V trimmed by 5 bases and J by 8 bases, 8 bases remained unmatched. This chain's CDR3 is CASSMSGSNYEQFF. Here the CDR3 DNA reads TGCGCCAGCAGTATGAGCGGGAGTAATTATGAGCAGTTCTTC.

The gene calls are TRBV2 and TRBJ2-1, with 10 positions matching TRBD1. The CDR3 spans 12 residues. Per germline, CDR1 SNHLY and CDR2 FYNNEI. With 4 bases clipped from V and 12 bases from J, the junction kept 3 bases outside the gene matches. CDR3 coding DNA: TGTGCCAGCAGTGCCGACAGGGGGCCGCAGTTCTTC. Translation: CASSADRGPQFF.

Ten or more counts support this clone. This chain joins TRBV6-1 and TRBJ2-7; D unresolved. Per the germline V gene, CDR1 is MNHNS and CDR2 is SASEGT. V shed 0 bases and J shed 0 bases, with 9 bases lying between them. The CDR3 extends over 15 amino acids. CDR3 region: CASSEAKPSSYEQYF. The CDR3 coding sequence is TGTGCCAGCAGTGAAGCAAAGCCTAGCTCCTACGAGCAGTACTTC.

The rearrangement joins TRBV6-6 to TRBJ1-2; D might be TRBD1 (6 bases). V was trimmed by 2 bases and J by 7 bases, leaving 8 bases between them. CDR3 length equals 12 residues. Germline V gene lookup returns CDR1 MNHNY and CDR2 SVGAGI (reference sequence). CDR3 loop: CASSYAGVGYTF. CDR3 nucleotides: TGTGCCAGCAGTTACGCAGGGGTTGGCTACACCTTC.

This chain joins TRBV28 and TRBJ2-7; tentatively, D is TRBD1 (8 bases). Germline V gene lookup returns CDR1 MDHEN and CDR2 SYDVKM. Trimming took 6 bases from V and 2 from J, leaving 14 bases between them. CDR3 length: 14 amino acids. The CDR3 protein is CASRSQGGAYEQYF. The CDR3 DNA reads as TGTGCCAGCAGGTCACAGGGGGGGGCCTACGAGCAGTACTTC.

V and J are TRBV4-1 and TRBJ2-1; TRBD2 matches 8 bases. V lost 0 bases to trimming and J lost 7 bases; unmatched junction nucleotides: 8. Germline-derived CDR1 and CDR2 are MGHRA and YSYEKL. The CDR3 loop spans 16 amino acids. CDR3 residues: CASSQERVAGRNEQFF. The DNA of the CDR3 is TGCGCCAGCAGCCAAGAGAGAGTAGCGGGACGAAATGAGCAGTTCTTC.

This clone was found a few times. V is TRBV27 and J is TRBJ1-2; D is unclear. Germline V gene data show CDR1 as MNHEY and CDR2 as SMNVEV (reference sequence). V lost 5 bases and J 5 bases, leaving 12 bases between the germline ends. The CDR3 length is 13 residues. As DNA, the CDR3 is TGTGCCAGCAGTCCGTCCGGAGGATATGGCTACACCTTC. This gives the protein CASSPSGGYGYTF.

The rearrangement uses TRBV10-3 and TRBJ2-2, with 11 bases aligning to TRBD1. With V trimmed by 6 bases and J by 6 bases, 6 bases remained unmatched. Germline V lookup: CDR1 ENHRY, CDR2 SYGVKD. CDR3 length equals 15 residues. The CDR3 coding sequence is TGTGCCATCAGCTACGGACAGGGGGCAGCCGGGGAGCTGTTTTTT. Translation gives CAISYGQGAAGELFF.

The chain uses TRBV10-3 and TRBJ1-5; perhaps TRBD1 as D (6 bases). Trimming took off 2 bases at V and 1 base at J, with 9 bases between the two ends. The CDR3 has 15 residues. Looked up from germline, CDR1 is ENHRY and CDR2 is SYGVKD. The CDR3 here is CAISETDRSNQPQHF. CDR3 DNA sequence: TGTGCCATCAGTGAGACTGACAGGAGCAATCAGCCCCAGCATTTT.